The 5 T cell receptor beta chains below were found in one sample sequenced in a study of naive CD8 T cells in extremely preterm neonates. Assay: immunoSEQ multiplex PCR; the TCRdb copy retains only in-frame clones and omits some. The sample consists of roughly 7,900 clones, around 98% of them appearing once. Sample: naive CD8+ T cells from blood. All receptors derive from a human donor in good health.

The gene calls are TRBV9 and TRBJ2-5; tentatively, D is TRBD2 (5 bases). V shed 0 bases and J shed 0 bases, with 18 bases lying between them. The CDR3 is made up of 18 amino acids. CDR1 is SGDLS and CDR2 is YYNGEE in the germline V gene. As DNA, the CDR3 is TGTGCCAGCAGCGTAGTCGGGGAAAACCCCATCAACCAAGAGACCCAGTACTTC. Translating it yields CASSVVGENPINQETQYF.

The gene calls are TRBV28 and TRBJ2-7; 7 bases map to TRBD1. Germline CDR1 reads MDHEN; CDR2 reads SYDVKM. V trimming: 7 bases; J trimming: 3 bases; junction bases outside the gene matches: 12. The CDR3 sequence is 15 residues long. Here the CDR3 DNA reads TGTGCCAGCACCGAAGAATGGACAGGAATCTACGAGCAGTACTTC. Translation gives CASTEEWTGIYEQYF.

The chain has TRBV7-9 and TRBJ2-1, with D perhaps matching TRBD2 (7 bases). Germline V gene data show CDR1 as SEHNR and CDR2 as FQNEAQ (reference sequence). This CDR3 comprises 14 residues. The V gene lost 3 bases and the J gene lost 7 bases, with 13 bases spanning the gap. The CDR3 reads CASSLRGGSNEQFF. For the CDR3, the DNA is TGTGCCAGCAGCTTGAGGGGGGGAAGTAATGAGCAGTTCTTC. Supplemented by reference TRBV7-9 and TRBJ2-1, the full variable domain reads DTGVSQNPRHKITKRGQNVTFRCDPISEHNRLYWYRQTLGQGPEFLTYFQNEAQLEKSRLLSDRFSAERPKGSFSTLEIQRTEQGDSAMYLCASSLRGGSNEQFFGPGTRLTVL.

This chain uses TRBV5-1 with TRBJ2-2; 11 bases are a match to TRBD2. CDR3 length: 19 amino acids. V was pared by 0 bases and J by 1 base, with 8 bases of the junction left unmatched. CDR1 is SGHRS, CDR2 YFSETQ, per germline. DNA of the CDR3: TGCGCCAGCAGCTTGGCGGTACTAGCGGGAGTGTGGAACACCGGGGAGCTGTTTTTT. Its translation is CASSLAVLAGVWNTGELFF.

This clone showed up just a few times. This rearrangement joins TRBV4-3 to TRBJ1-3, with 7 positions matching TRBD1. The germline CDR1 and CDR2 sequences are LGHNA and YSLEER. The CDR3 spans 16 residues. V lost 4 bases to trimming and J lost 0 bases; unmatched junction nucleotides: 6. CDR3 residues: CASSPSGTASGNTIYF. CDR3 sequence (DNA): TGCGCCAGCAGCCCATCCGGGACAGCCTCTGGAAACACCATATATTTT.